A selection of T cell receptor beta chains follows, all from one sample in a study of shared clonotypes between healthy human individuals. Here immunoSEQ multiplex PCR was the method, and the copy in TCRdb shows in-frame clones only, minus some. Here the sample spans about 1 million clones, about 75% being singletons. Specimen: memory CD4+ T cells sorted from blood. Receptors were obtained from a man aged 18 to 35 in good health. Both conserved end residues are part of each CDR3. D genes are given only for firm matches. Rows may omit the clone size; those that give it use once, few, many or a size class.

d_gene,len,v_gene,abundance,j_gene,CDR3nt,CDR3aa
NA,15,TRBV5-4,NA,TRBJ2-4,TGTGCCAGCAGCTTGGGCGGGATGTCCAAAAACATTCAGTACTTC,CASSLGGMSKNIQYF
TRBD1,15,TRBV5-1,NA,TRBJ2-7,TGCGCCAGCAGCTGGGGGCCGGGACAGGGGAATGAGCAGTACTTC,CASSWGPGQGNEQYF
TRBD1,15,TRBV27,NA,TRBJ2-2,TGTGCCAGCACCCTGAAACAGGGGGCCACCGGGGAGCTGTTTTTT,CASTLKQGATGELFF
TRBD1,15,TRBV19,NA,TRBJ2-7,TGTGCCAGTAGCCCTCCCGGGACAGGCTCCTACGAGCAGTACTTC,CASSPPGTGSYEQYF
TRBD1,13,TRBV2,NA,TRBJ1-2,TGTGCCAGTAACCGGGACAGCGACTATGGCTACACCTTC,CASNRDSDYGYTF
NA,13,TRBV6-1,NA,TRBJ1-5,TGTGCCAGCAGACTAGGCGTAAATCAGCCCCAGCATTTT,CASRLGVNQPQHF
NA,11,TRBV2,NA,TRBJ2-3,TGTGCCAGCAGTGTCGGGGATACGCAGTATTTT,CASSVGDTQYF
NA,16,TRBV5-5,NA,TRBJ1-5,TGTGCCAGCAGCTTCGACGGCTACGTAGGCAATCAGCCCCAGCATTTT,CASSFDGYVGNQPQHF
TRBD2,14,TRBV5-1,NA,TRBJ2-5,TGCGCCAGCAAGTTTAGCGGGGCGGGAGAGACCCAGTACTTC,CASKFSGAGETQYF
NA,13,TRBV11-3,once,TRBJ2-1,TGTGCCAGCAGCTTAGATCGGGGCCATGAGCAGTTCTTC,CASSLDRGHEQFF
TRBD2,16,TRBV7-2,NA,TRBJ2-1,TGTGCCAGCAGCTTAGAACGGACTAGCGGCTACAATGAGCAGTTCTTC,CASSLERTSGYNEQFF
NA,14,TRBV19,once,TRBJ1-6,TGTGCCAGACCCCCGGGACGGTTGAATTCACCCCTCCACTTT,CARPPGRLNSPLHF
NA,15,TRBV9,NA,TRBJ1-3,TGTGCCAGCAGCGGAGACCGGGGGCTAGGAAACACCATATATTTT,CASSGDRGLGNTIYF
TRBD1,14,TRBV2,NA,TRBJ2-7,TGTGCCAGCGGGGGACAGGGGGACTTCGGGGAGCAGTACTTC,CASGGQGDFGEQYF
NA,16,TRBV7-9,NA,TRBJ1-1,TGTGCCAGCAGCTTAGCCACCGGGGGAGGGGACACTGAAGCTTTCTTT,CASSLATGGGDTEAFF
TRBD1,15,TRBV5-1,NA,TRBJ2-3,TGCGCCAGCAGCTTGCGACAGGGGGGCACAGATACGCAGTATTTT,CASSLRQGGTDTQYF
TRBD2,16,TRBV7-9,NA,TRBJ2-4,TGTGCCAGCAGCCCTGGGACTAGCGGAGCCAAAAACATTCAGTACTTC,CASSPGTSGAKNIQYF
NA,15,TRBV25-1,NA,TRBJ1-2,TGTGCCAGCAGTGAATGGGGCAGGGAATTACATGGCTACACCTTC,CASSEWGRELHGYTF
NA,13,TRBV27,once,TRBJ2-3,TGTGCCAGCAGTTTATCAGGCACAGATACGCAGTATTTT,CASSLSGTDTQYF
NA,15,TRBV28,NA,TRBJ1-4,TGTGCCAGCAGTTTAAGCGGGGCAGCCAATGAAAAACTGTTTTTT,CASSLSGAANEKLFF
NA,14,TRBV19,NA,TRBJ2-2,TGTGCCAGTAGTATCCGGGACCAGATCGGGGAGCTGTTTTTT,CASSIRDQIGELFF
TRBD2,16,TRBV10-3,NA,TRBJ2-3,TGTGCCATCAGACACCTAGCGGGGGATGACACAGATACGCAGTATTTT,CAIRHLAGDDTDTQYF
NA,12,TRBV6-1,NA,TRBJ1-2,TGTGCCAGCACCCTTGACAAAGAGGGCTACACCTTC,CASTLDKEGYTF
NA,17,TRBV19,NA,TRBJ2-4,TGTGCCAGTAGTACCCGTGGGGGAAGTGTGGCCAAAAATATTCAGTACTTC,CASSTRGGSVAKNIQYF
NA,16,TRBV2,NA,TRBJ2-7,TGTGCCAGCAGTGAAAGGGGGCGGGGGAAATCCTACGAGCAGTACTTC,CASSERGRGKSYEQYF
TRBD2,14,TRBV27,NA,TRBJ2-1,TGTGCCAGCAGTCTACGTGGGACTATCAATGAGCAGTTCTTC,CASSLRGTINEQFF
TRBD1,14,TRBV5-4,NA,TRBJ1-1,TGTGCCAGCAGCTATGGGACAGGGGGAACTGAAGCTTTCTTT,CASSYGTGGTEAFF
TRBD1,14,TRBV11-3,NA,TRBJ2-7,TGTGCCAGCAGCTCGGGACAGGGGGCAAGCGAGCAGTACTTC,CASSSGQGASEQYF
NA,13,TRBV7-2,NA,TRBJ2-5,TGTGCCAGCAGGACCGGGTCCCAAGAGACCCAGTACTTC,CASRTGSQETQYF
TRBD1,14,TRBV11-2,NA,TRBJ1-5,TGTGCCAGCAGCTCCCAGGGGGCGTATCAGCCCCAGCATTTT,CASSSQGAYQPQHF
TRBD2,17,TRBV5-6,NA,TRBJ2-5,TGTGCCAGCAGCCCTCTCCCAGCGGGGGGGCTGCGGGAGACCCAGTACTTC,CASSPLPAGGLRETQYF
NA,14,TRBV10-3,NA,TRBJ1-4,TGTGCCATCAGTGAGGACAGGCTAAGGGAAAAACTGTTTTTT,CAISEDRLREKLFF
NA,13,TRBV7-9,many,TRBJ1-1,TGTGCCAGCAGCTCTATACGGAACACTGAAGCTTTCTTT,CASSSIRNTEAFF
NA,16,TRBV5-1,NA,TRBJ1-4,TGCGCCAGCAGCTTAGGGGGGCTTGCAACTAATGAAAAACTGTTTTTT,CASSLGGLATNEKLFF
NA,14,TRBV25-1,few,TRBJ2-5,TGTGCCAGCAGTAGATTCACAGGGACAGAGACCCAGTACTTC,CASSRFTGTETQYF
NA,13,TRBV9,few,TRBJ1-1,TGTGCCAGCAGCGCGGCCCCGAACACTGAAGCTTTCTTT,CASSAAPNTEAFF
NA,15,TRBV5-1,NA,TRBJ2-2,TGCGCCAGCAGCTTGGGGACGAGAAACACCGGGGAGCTGTTTTTT,CASSLGTRNTGELFF
NA,13,TRBV11-2,NA,TRBJ1-1,TGTGCCAGCAGCTTAGTCGCGAACACTGAAGCTTTCTTT,CASSLVANTEAFF
NA,15,TRBV9,NA,TRBJ1-2,TGTGCCAGCAGCGTAGGGGGGGCGATTAACTATGGCTACACCTTC,CASSVGGAINYGYTF